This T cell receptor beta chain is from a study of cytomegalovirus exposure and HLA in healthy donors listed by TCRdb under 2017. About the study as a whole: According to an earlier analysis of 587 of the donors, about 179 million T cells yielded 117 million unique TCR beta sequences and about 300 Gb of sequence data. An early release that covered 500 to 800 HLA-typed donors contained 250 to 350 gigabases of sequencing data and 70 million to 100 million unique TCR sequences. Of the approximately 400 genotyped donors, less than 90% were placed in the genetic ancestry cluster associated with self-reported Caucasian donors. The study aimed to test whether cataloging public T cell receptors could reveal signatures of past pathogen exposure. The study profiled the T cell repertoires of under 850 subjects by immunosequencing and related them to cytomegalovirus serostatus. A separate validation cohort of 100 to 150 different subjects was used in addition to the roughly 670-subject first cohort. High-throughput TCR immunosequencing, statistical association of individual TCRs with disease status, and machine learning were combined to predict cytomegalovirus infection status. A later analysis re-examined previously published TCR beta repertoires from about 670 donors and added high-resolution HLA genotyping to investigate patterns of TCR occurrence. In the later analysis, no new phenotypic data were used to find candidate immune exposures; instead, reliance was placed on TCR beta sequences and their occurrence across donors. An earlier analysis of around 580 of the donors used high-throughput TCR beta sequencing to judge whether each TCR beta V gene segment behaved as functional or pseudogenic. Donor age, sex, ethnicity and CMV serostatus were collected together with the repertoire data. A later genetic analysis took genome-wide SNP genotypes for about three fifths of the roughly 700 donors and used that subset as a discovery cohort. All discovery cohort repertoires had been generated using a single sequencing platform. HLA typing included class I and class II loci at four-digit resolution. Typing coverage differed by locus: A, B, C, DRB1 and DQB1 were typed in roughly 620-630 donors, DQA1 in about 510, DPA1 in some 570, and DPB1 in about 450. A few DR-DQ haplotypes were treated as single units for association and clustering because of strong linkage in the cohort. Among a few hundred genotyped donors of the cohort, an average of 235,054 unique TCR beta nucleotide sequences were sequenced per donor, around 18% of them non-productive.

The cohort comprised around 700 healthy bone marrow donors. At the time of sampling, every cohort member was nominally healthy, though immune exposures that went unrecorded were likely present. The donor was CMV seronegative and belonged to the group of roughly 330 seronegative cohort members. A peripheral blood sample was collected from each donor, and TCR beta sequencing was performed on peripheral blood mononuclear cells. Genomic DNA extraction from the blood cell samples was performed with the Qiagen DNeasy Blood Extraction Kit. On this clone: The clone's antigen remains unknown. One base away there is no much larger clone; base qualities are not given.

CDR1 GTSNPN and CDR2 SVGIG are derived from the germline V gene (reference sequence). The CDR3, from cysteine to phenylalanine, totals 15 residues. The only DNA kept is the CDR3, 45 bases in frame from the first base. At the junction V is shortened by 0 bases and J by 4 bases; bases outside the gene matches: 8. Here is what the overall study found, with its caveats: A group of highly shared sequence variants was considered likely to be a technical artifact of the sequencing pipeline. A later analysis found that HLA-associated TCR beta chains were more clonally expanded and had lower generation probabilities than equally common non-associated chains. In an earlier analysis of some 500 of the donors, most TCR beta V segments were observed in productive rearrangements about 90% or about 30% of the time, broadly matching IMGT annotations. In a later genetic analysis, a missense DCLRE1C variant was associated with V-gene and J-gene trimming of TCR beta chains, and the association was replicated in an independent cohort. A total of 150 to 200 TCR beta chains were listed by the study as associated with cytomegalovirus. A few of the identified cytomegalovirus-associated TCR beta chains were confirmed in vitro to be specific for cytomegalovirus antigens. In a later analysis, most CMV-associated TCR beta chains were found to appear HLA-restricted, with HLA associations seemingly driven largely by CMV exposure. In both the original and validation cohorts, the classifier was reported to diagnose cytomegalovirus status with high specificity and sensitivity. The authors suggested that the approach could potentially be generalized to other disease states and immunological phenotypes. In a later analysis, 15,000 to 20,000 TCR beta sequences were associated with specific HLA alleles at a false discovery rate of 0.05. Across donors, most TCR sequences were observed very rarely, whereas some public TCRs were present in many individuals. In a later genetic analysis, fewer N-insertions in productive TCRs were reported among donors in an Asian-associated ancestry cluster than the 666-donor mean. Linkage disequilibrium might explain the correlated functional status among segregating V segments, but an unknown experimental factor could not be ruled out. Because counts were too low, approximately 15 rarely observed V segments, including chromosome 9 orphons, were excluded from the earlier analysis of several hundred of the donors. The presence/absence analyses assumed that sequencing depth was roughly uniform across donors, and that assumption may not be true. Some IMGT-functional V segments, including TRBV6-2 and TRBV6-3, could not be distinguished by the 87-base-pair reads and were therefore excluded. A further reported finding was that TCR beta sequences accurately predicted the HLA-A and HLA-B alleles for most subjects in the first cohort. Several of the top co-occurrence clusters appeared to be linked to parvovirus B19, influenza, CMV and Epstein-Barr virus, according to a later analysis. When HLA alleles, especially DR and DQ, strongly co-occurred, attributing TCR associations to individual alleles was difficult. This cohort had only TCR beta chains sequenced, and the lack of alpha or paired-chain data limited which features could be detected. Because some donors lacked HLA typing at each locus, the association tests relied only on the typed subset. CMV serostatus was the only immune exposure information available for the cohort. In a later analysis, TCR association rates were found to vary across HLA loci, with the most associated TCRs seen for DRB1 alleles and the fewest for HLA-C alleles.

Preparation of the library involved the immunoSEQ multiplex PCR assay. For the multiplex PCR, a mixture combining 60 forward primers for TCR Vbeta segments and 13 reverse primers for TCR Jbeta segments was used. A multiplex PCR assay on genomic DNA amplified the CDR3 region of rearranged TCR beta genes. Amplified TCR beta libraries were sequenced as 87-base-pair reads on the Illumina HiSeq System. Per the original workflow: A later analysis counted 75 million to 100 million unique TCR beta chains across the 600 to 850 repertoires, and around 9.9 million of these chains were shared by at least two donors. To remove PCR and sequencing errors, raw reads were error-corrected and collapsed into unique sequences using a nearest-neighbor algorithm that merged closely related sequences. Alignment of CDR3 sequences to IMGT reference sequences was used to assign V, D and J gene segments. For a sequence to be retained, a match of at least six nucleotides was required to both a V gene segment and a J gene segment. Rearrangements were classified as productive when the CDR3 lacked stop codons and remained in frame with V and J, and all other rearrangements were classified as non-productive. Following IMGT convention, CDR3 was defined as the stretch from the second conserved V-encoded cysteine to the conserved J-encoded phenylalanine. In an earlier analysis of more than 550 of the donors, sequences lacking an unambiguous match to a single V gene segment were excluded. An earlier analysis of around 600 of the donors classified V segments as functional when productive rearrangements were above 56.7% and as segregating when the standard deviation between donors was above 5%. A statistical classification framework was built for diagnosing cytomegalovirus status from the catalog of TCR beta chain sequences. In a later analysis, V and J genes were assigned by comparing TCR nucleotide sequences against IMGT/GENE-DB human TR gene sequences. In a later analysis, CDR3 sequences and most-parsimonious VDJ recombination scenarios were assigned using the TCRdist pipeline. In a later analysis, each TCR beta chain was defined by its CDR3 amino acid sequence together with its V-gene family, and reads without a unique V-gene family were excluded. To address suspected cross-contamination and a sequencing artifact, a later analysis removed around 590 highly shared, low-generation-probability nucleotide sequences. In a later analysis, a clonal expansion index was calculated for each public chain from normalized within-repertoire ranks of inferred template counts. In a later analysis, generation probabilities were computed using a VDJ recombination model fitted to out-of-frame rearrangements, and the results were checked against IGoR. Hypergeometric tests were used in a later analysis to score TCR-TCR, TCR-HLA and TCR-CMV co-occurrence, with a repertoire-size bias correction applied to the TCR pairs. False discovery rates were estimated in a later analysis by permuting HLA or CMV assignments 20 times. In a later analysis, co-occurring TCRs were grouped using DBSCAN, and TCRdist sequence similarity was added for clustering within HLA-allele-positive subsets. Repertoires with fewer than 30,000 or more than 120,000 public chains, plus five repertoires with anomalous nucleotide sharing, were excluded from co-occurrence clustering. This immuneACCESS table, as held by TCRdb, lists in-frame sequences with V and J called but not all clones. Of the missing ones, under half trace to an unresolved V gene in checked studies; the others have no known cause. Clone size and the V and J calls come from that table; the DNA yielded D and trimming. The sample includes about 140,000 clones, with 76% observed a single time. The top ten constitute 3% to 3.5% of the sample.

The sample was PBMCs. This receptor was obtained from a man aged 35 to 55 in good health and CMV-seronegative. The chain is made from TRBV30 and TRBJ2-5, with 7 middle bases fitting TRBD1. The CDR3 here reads CAWSVQGMGRETQYF. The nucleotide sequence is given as TGTGCCTGGAGTGTACAGGGGATGGGGCGAGAGACCCAGTACTTC.